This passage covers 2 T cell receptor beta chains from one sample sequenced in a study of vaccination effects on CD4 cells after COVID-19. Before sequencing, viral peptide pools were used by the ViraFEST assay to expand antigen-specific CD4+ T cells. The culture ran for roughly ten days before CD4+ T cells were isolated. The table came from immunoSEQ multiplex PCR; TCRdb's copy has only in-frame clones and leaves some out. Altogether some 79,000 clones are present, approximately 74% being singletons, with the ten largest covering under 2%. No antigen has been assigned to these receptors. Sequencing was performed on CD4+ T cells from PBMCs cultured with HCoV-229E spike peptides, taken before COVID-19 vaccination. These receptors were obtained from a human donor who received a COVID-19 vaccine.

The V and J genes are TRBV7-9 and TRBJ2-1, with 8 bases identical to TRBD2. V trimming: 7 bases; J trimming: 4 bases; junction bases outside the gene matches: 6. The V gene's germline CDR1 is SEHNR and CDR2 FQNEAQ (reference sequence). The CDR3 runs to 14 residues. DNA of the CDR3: TGTGCCAGCAACCAGCGGGGGAGATACAATGAGCAGTTCTTC. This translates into CASNQRGRYNEQFF.

The CDR3 DNA sequence: TGTGCCAGCAGTTCCACCGGGAGGGACCCAGATACGCAGTATTTT. This codes for CASSSTGRDPDTQYF. The chain has TRBV6-2 or TRBV6-3 and TRBJ2-3, with 8 bases aligning to TRBD2. The germline CDR1 and CDR2 sequences are MNHEY and SVGEGT. V dropped 4 bases and J dropped 4; count of bases not matched to a gene: 7. This CDR3 spans 15 amino acids.